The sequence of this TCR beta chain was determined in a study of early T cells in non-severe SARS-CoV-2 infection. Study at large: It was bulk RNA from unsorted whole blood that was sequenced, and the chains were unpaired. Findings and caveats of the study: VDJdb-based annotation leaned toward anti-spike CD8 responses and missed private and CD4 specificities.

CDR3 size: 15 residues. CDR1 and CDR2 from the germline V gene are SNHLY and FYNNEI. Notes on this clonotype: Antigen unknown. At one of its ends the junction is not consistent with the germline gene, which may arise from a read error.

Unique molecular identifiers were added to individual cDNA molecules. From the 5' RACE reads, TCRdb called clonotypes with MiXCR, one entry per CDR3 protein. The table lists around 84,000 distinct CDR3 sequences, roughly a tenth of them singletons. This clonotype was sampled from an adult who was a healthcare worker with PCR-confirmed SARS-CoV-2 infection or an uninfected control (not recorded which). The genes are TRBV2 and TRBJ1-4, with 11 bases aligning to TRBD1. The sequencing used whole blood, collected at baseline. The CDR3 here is CASIRDRGTREKLFF. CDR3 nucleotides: TGTGCCAGCATCCGGGACAGGGGGACCCGTGAAAAACTTTTTTTT.